Following are 16 T cell receptor beta chains from one sample sequenced in a study of a mutant IDH1 vaccine in newly diagnosed glioma (dated by TCRdb to the early 2020s). The library was built by means of the immunoSEQ multiplex PCR assay. Held by TCRdb, this immuneACCESS table contains in-frame sequences only and omits some clones. Under half of the omission traces to an unresolved V gene where checked; the cause of the rest is unknown. Counted in this sample were approximately 54,000 clones; approximately 78% of them appeared once. The top ten hold approximately 19% of the sample. This specimen's time point label, interpreted: baseline, week 1 (first vaccination visit). In light of the paper, this sample's treatment or condition label describes: pre-vaccination baseline after standard-of-care therapy. The sample in question was PBMCs, obtained from a glioma patient treated with radiotherapy, temozolomide or both. Receptor source: a man aged 18 to 29 with glioma.

This chain joins TRBV19 and TRBJ1-2, with no clear D. Per the germline V gene, CDR1 is LNHDA and CDR2 is SQIVND (reference sequence). The CDR3 has 16 amino acids. The V end lost 2 bases, the J end lost 4 bases, and 17 bases lay between the germline ends. CDR3 protein: CASSIRGIEFFYGYTF. CDR3 in DNA: TGTGCCAGTAGTATACGGGGTATTGAATTTTTCTATGGCTACACCTTC. The whole variable domain, remainder taken from reference TRBV19 and TRBJ1-2, is DGGITQSPKYLFRKEGQNVTLSCEQNLNHDAMYWYRQDPGQGLRLIYYSQIVNDFQKGDIAEGYSVSREKKESFPLTVTSAQKNPTAFYLCASSIRGIEFFYGYTFGSGTRLTVV.

This rearrangement joins TRBV7-8 to TRBJ1-5; TRBD1 is a possible D gene (6 bases). The CDR3 extends over 13 amino acids. V was pared by 4 bases and J by 5 bases, with 9 bases between. Germline V gene sequence: CDR1 SGHVS, CDR2 FQNEAQ. In nucleotides, the CDR3 is TGTGCCAGCAGCTCGGACAGAGATCAGCCCCAGCATTTT. It encodes CASSSDRDQPQHF.

The chain recombines TRBV19 with TRBJ1-1, with no clear D. Germline lookup yields CDR1 LNHDA and CDR2 SQIVND (reference sequence). Deletions cut 4 bases from V and 1 base from J, with 10 bases between. The CDR3 sequence is 14 residues long. The CDR3 DNA follows: TGTGCCAGTAGTACGCACTCAGCGAACACTGAAGCTTTCTTT. As protein: CASSTHSANTEAFF.

This clone was seen a few times. The rearrangement joins TRBV4-1 to TRBJ1-4; TRBD1 might be the D (5 bases). The V end lost 4 bases, the J end lost 8 bases, and 17 bases lay between the germline ends. The germline CDR1 and CDR2 sequences are MGHRA and YSYEKL. The CDR3 consists of 15 residues. CDR3 DNA sequence: TGCGCCAGCAGCCGGAGGGGAGTAGGAGGGGAAAAACTGTTTTTT. It specifies CASSRRGVGGEKLFF.

The chain links TRBV27 to TRBJ1-5, with D maybe TRBD1 (6 bases). Trimming removed 7 bases at V and 4 bases at J, with 17 bases between. The germline V gene encodes CDR1 MNHEY and CDR2 SMNVEV (reference sequence). The CDR3 is made up of 15 amino acids. Here the CDR3 DNA reads TGTGCCAGCAAGACTCGGACAGACGAGAATCAGCCCCAGCATTTT. Protein sequence: CASKTRTDENQPQHF.

This clone was observed a single time. The CDR3 here is CASSVGGPSYEQYF. The CDR3 DNA follows: TGTGCCAGCAGCGTCGGGGGGCCCTCCTACGAGCAGTACTTC. V and J are TRBV9 and TRBJ2-7, with D maybe TRBD2 (7 bases). V was clipped by 2 bases and J by 0 bases, with 9 bases between them. The CDR3 covers 14 residues. Germline V CDR1 and CDR2: SGDLS, YYNGEE.

This chain connects TRBV13 to TRBJ1-2; D not certain. Trimming shortened V by 1 base and J by 4 bases, and 7 bases separated the two germline ends. There are 13 residues in the CDR3. In germline, CDR1 is PRHDT, CDR2 FYEKMQ (reference sequence). For the CDR3, the DNA is TGTGCCAGCAGCTTAGATCCTTTCTATGGCTACACCTTC. Its translation: CASSLDPFYGYTF. Using reference TRBV13 and TRBJ1-2 for the parts outside the CDR3, the full variable domain is AAGVIQSPRHLIKEKRETATLKCYPIPRHDTVYWYQQGPGQDPQFLISFYEKMQSDKGSIPDRFSAQQFSDYHSELNMSSLELGDSALYFCASSLDPFYGYTFGSGTRLTVV.

A word on this clone: An end of the junction differs from the germline gene, which may be a read error. The gene calls are TRBV7-7 and TRBJ2-1, with no clear D. CDR3 length: 13 amino acids. CDR1 and CDR2 from the germline V gene are SSHAT and FNYEAQ (reference sequence). The CDR3 loop is CASSLVGFHEQFF. Written as DNA, the CDR3 is TGTGCTAGCAGCTTAGTGGGATTCCATGAGCAGTTCTTC.

The table lists this clone with a count of one. The CDR3 DNA sequence: TGTGCCAGCAGTGAAGCCCCTCCGGGGGGAATCTCTGGAAACACCATATATTTT. This translates into CASSEAPPGGISGNTIYF. The V call is TRBV2, the J call TRBJ1-3; D is perhaps TRBD1 (5 bases). With 0 bases removed from V and 0 bases from J, the gap between germline ends came to 15 bases. Germline values: CDR1 SNHLY, CDR2 FYNNEI. The CDR3 totals 18 residues.

The rearrangement links TRBV5-4 to TRBJ2-4; 8 nucleotides align to TRBD1. Germline values: CDR1 SGHNT, CDR2 YYREEE (reference sequence). J lost 1 base, V lost 4 bases, and 10 bases had no gene match. The CDR3 loop spans 17 amino acids. The CDR3 nucleotides read TGTGCCAGCAGCCTATCAGGGGGCCAGACGGCCAAAAACATTCAGTACTTC. Protein sequence: CASSLSGGQTAKNIQYF.

This clone was counted a single time. This sequence joins TRBV5-1 and TRBJ1-1, with D uncertain. This CDR3 is 14 amino acids long. Trimming removed 0 bases from V and 4 bases from J, with 10 bases in between. Germline V gives CDR1 SGHRS, CDR2 YFSETQ. The CDR3 nucleotides are TGCGCCAGCAGCTTGGTCCGGGGTGGCACTGAAGCTTTCTTT. It codes for CASSLVRGGTEAFF. Based on the CDR3 plus reference TRBV5-1 and TRBJ1-1, the full variable domain is KAGVTQTPRYLIKTRGQQVTLSCSPISGHRSVSWYQQTPGQGLQFLFEYFSETQRNKGNFPGRFSGRQFSNSRSEMNVSTLELGDSALYLCASSLVRGGTEAFFGQGTRLTVV.

The chain uses TRBV18 and TRBJ1-2, with unresolved D. The CDR3 is 13 residues long. The germline V gene encodes CDR1 KGHSH and CDR2 LQKENI. The V end lost 1 base, the J end lost 8 bases, and 11 bases lay between the germline ends. CDR3 residues: CASSPQGFDGYTF. CDR3 nucleotide sequence: TGTGCCAGCTCACCACAGGGCTTTGACGGCTACACCTTC.

This clone was recorded a few times. The CDR3 DNA follows: TGTGCCAGCCGGGCGGACAGGGGCTCCTACAATGAGCAGTTCTTC. It encodes CASRADRGSYNEQFF. The V and J genes are TRBV2 and TRBJ2-1; TRBD1 matches 9 bases. Trimming at V came to 8 bases and at J to 0 bases, leaving 5 bases not matched to a gene. This CDR3 is 15 amino acids long. Germline V gives CDR1 SNHLY, CDR2 FYNNEI.

V is TRBV10-3 and J is TRBJ2-5; 9 bases align to TRBD1. Germline V gives CDR1 ENHRY, CDR2 SYGVKD. CDR3 length: 14 residues. V lost 6 bases to trimming and J lost 4 bases; unmatched junction nucleotides: 6. This chain's CDR3 is CAISPGQGPETQYF. The CDR3 DNA sequence: TGTGCCATCAGCCCGGGACAGGGCCCAGAGACCCAGTACTTC.

The chain is built from TRBV18 and TRBJ1-4; 10 bases agree with TRBD1. V was pared by 2 bases and J by 0 bases, with 6 bases of the junction left unmatched. CDR1 and CDR2 (germline): KGHSH, LQKENI. The CDR3 sequence is 18 residues long. CDR3 sequence reads: CASSPRTGGYATNEKLFF. CDR3 DNA: TGTGCCAGCTCACCAAGGACAGGGGGATATGCAACTAATGAAAAACTGTTTTTT. The full variable domain, completed using reference TRBV18 and TRBJ1-4, is NAGVMQNPRHLVRRRGQEARLRCSPMKGHSHVYWYRQLPEEGLKFMVYLQKENIIDESGMPKERFSAEFPKEGPSILRIQQVVRGDSAAYFCASSPRTGGYATNEKLFFGSGTQLSVL.

The J gene is TRBJ1-3, the V gene TRBV10-3; no firm D call. The CDR3 length is 15 residues. CDR1 ENHRY and CDR2 SYGVKD come from the germline V gene. V shed 2 bases and J shed 0 bases, with 8 bases lying between them. The CDR3 nucleotides are TGTGCCATCAGTGAGGGGGTGGGCTCTGGAAACACCATATATTTT. As protein: CAISEGVGSGNTIYF.